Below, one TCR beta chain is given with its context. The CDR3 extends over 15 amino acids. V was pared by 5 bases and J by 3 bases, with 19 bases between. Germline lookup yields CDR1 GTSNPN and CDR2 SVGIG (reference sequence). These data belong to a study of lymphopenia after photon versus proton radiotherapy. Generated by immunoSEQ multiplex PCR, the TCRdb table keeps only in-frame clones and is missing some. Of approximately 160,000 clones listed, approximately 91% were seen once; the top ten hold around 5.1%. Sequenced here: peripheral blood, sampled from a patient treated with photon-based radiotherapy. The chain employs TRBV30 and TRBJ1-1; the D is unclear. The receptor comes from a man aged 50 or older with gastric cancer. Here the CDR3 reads CAWVPRGRRDTEAFF. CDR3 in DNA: TGTGCCTGGGTCCCGAGAGGCCGCCGGGACACTGAAGCTTTCTTT. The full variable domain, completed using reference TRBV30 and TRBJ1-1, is SQTIHQWPATLVQPVGSPLSLECTVEGTSNPNLYWYRQAAGRGLQLLFYSVGIGQISSEVPQNLSASRPQDRQFILSSKKLLLSDSGFYLCAWVPRGRRDTEAFFGQGTRLTVV.